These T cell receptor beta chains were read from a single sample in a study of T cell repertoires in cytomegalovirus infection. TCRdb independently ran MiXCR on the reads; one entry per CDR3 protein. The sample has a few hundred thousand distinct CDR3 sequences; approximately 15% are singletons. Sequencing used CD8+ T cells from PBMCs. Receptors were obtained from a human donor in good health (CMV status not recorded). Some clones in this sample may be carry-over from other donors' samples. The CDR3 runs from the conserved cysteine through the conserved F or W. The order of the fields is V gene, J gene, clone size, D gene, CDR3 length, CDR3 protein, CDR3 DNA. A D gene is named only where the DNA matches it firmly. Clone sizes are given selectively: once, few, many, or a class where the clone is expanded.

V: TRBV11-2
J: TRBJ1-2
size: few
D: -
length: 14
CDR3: CASSLGWRLRGYTF
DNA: TGTGCCAGCAGCTTAGGATGGAGGTTGCGGGGCTACACCTTC

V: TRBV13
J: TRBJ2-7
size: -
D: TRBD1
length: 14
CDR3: CASSYTGALYEQYF
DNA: TGTGCCAGCAGCTATACAGGGGCCCTATACGAGCAGTACTTC

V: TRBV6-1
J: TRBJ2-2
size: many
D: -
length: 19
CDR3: CASSVSEMFGATTTGELFF
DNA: TGTGCCAGCAGTGTCTCGGAGATGTTTGGGGCAACTACCACCGGGGAGCTGTTTTTT

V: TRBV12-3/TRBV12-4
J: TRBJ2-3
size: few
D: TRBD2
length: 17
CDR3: CASSFLAGAVFTDTQYF
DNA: TGTGCCAGCAGTTTTCTAGCGGGGGCAGTCTTCACAGATACGCAGTATTTT

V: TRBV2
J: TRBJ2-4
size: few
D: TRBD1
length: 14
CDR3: CASRPATGGGIQYF
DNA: TGTGCCAGCAGGCCAGCGACAGGGGGAGGCATTCAGTACTTC

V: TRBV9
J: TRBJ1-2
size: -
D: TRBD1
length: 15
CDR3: CASSTGVQGAEGYTF
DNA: TGTGCCAGCAGCACAGGAGTACAGGGGGCTGAAGGCTACACCTTC

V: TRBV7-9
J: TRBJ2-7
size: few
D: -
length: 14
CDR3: CASSLPGGDYEQYF
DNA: TGTGCCAGCAGCCTCCCCGGGGGAGACTACGAGCAGTACTTC

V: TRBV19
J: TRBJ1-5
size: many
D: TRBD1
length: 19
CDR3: CASSNGDRGNILGNQPQHF
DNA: TGTGCCAGTAGTAACGGCGACAGGGGGAATATATTAGGCAATCAGCCCCAGCATTTT

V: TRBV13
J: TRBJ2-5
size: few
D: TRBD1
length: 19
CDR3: CASSLGIPGQGERGETQYF
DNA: TGTGCCAGCAGCTTAGGGATACCGGGACAGGGGGAGCGAGGAGAGACCCAGTACTTC

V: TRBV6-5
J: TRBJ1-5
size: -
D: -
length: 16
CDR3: CASSYSKVTSSQPQHF
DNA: TGTGCCAGCAGTTACTCTAAGGTTACCTCATCCCAGCCCCAGCATTTT

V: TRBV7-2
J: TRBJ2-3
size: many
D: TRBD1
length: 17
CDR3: CASSPNGQGAPTDTQYF
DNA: TGTGCCAGCAGCCCGAACGGACAGGGGGCCCCCACAGATACGCAGTATTTT

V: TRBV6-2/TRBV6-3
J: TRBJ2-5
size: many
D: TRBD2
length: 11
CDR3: CATRGEETQYF
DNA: TGTGCCACGCGGGGGGAAGAGACCCAGTACTTC

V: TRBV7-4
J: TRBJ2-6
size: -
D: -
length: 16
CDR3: CASSPTEGTGANVLTF
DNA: TGTGCCAGCAGCCCCACCGAGGGGACTGGGGCCAACGTCCTGACTTTC

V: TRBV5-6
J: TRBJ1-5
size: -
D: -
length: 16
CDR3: CASSLGAAPVGQPQHF
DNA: TGTGCCAGCAGCTTGGGGGCCGCCCCCGTAGGTCAGCCCCAGCATTTT

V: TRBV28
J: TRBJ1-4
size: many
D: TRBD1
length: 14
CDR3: CASSSNRGREKLFF
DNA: TGTGCCAGCAGTTCCAACAGGGGCAGGGAAAAACTGTTTTTT

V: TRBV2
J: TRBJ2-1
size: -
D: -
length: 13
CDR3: CASWGGPSNEQFF
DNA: TGTGCTAGCTGGGGGGGCCCCTCCAATGAGCAGTTCTTC

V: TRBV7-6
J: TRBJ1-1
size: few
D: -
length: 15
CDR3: CASSPLGQINTEAFF
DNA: TGTGCCAGCAGCCCATTAGGACAGATCAACACTGAAGCTTTCTTT

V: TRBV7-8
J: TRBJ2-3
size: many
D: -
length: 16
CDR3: CASSLPGGREPDTQYF
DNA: TGTGCCAGCAGCCTCCCAGGGGGGAGGGAGCCAGATACGCAGTATTTT

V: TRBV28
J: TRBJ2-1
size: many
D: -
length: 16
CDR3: CASSPPGLEINNEQFF
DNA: TGTGCCAGCAGTCCTCCGGGGCTAGAGATTAACAATGAGCAGTTCTTC

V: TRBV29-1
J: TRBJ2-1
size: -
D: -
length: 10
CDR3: CSVVRGEQFF
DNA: TGCAGCGTTGTACGTGGGGAGCAGTTCTTC

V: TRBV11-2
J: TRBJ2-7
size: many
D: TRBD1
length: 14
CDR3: CASSLGNRGYEQYF
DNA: TGTGCCAGCAGCTTAGGGAACAGGGGTTACGAGCAGTACTTC

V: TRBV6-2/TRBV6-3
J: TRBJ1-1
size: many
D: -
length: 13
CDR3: CAYRAGVNTEAFF
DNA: TGTGCCTATCGGGCAGGCGTCAACACTGAAGCTTTCTTT

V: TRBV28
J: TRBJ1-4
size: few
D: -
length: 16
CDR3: CASSPRGGALNEKLFF
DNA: TGTGCCAGCAGCCCGCGGGGAGGGGCCTTAAATGAAAAACTGTTTTTT

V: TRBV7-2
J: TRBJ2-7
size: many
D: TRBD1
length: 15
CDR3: CASSWTGSSNYEQYF
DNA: TGTGCCAGCAGCTGGACAGGGAGTTCAAACTACGAGCAGTACTTC

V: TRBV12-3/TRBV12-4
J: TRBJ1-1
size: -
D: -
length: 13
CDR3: CASSSQLGTEAFF
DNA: TGTGCCAGCAGTTCCCAGCTGGGCACTGAAGCTTTCTTT

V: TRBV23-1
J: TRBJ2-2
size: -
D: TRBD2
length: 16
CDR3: CASSRSQAGYTGELFF
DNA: TGCGCCAGCAGTCGATCCCAAGCGGGGTACACCGGGGAGCTGTTTTTT

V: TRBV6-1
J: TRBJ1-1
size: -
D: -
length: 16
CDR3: CASSEPRFAVSVETFF
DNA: TGTGCCAGCAGTGAACCCCGGTTCGCAGTTTCGGTCGAAACTTTCTTT

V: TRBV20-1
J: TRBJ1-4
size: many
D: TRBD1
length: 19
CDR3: CSARDQTGGLAFEMEKLFF
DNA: TGCAGTGCTAGAGATCAGACAGGGGGCCTGGCGTTTGAGATGGAAAAACTGTTTTTT

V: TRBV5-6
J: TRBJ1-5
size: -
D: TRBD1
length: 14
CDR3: CASSHGTVNQPQHF
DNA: TGTGCCAGCAGCCATGGGACAGTGAATCAGCCCCAGCATTTT